This T cell receptor (beta chain) came from a study of CD8+CD57+ T cells in acquired aplastic anemia. It was patients with CD8+CD57+ cell expansion by flow cytometry who were chosen for sequencing. Everyone among the patients had severe acquired aplastic anemia. Patients had undergone no therapy by the time their blood was sampled. There are 14 residues in the CDR3. The germline V gene encodes CDR1 SGHKS and CDR2 YYEKEE (reference sequence). Trimming shortened V by 1 base and J by 0 bases, and 8 bases separated the two germline ends. This clonotype was seen many times. Its target is not known. TCR beta VDJ and CDR3 profiles were obtained from a genomic DNA template. Via MiXCR, TCRdb re-called the reads, giving one row per CDR3 protein. The sample holds under 200,000 distinct CDR3 sequences; more than 45% are singletons and the top ten take approximately 9.7%. Study-level findings and limits: Between patients and controls, 25 to 30 CD8+ CDR3 sequences were found in common.

The sample was sorted CD4+, CD8+, or CD8+CD57+ T cells (not recorded which) from PBMCs. This chain joins TRBV5-5 and TRBJ2-7, with D uncertain. The source is a human donor with aplastic anemia. CDR3 DNA: TGTGCCAGCAGCTTGATGGTGAGCTCCTACGAGCAGTACTTC. It translates to CASSLMVSSYEQYF.